This TCR beta chain appears in the sequencing data of a study of response to subunit inactivated influenza vaccine. Unmatched junction bases numbered 11, after V lost 6 bases and J lost 3 bases. The CDR3 covers 15 residues. Per the germline V gene, CDR1 is DFQATT and CDR2 is SNEGSKA (reference sequence). Via MiXCR, TCRdb re-called the RT-PCR reads, giving one row per CDR3 protein. This table holds roughly 290,000 distinct CDR3 sequences, about a fifth found once. Study results and caveats: Each seasonal influenza vaccination recruits few new T cells, the authors suggested.

Concerning this clonotype: Its cognate antigen is unknown.

The rearrangement uses TRBV20-1 and TRBJ1-5; TRBD1 aligns across 7 bases. The input for sequencing was PBMCs from blood, taken 21 months after vaccination. The source of this sequence is a man aged 45 to 70 who received an inactivated influenza vaccine. The chain's CDR3 is CSASPTGFDNQPQHF. DNA of the CDR3: TGCAGTGCCAGCCCGACAGGGTTTGACAATCAGCCCCAGCATTTT.